This TCR beta chain was recovered during a study of blood T cell repertoires in COVID-19. Germline CDR1 is LGHNA and CDR2 is YNFKEQ. The CDR3 is 15 residues long. The V gene end was trimmed by 1 base and the J gene end by 10 bases; junction bases not matched to a gene: 4. Clones were read by immunoSEQ multiplex PCR, and TCRdb kept only the in-frame ones, dropping some. Of about 160,000 clones in the sample, approximately 80% were seen once. The sequence derives from an elderly woman with active or convalescent COVID-19. This chain uses TRBV4-2 with TRBJ1-6; 10 positions agree with TRBD1. Sequenced sample: peripheral blood. The CDR3 is CASSQGGTGDSPLHF. As DNA, the CDR3 is TGTGCCAGCAGCCAAGGCGGGACAGGGGACTCACCCCTCCACTTT.